One sample yielded the 30 T cell receptor beta chains listed below, sequenced in a study of identical twins. TCRdb reanalysed the 5' RACE reads using MiXCR and keeps one entry per CDR3 protein. The sample shows 300,000 or so distinct CDR3 sequences, roughly 8.6% of them seen only once. The sample was also reused in another study, on yellow fever vaccine responses in identical twins.

Sequenced material: CD8+ T cells sorted from blood. These receptors were obtained from a woman under 30 in good health.

This clonotype was seen only a few times. The chain recombines TRBV13 with TRBJ2-3; D remains ambiguous. Germline assignment: CDR1 PRHDT and CDR2 FYEKMQ (reference sequence). This CDR3 has 18 amino acids. Trimming removed 2 bases at V and 0 bases at J, with 18 bases between. CDR3 amino acids: CASSLRVAASLSTDTQYF. The CDR3, as DNA: TGTGCCAGCAGCTTAAGGGTAGCTGCCAGCCTGAGCACAGATACGCAGTATTTT.

This clonotype occurred a few times. This chain links TRBV2 with TRBJ2-1; D is undetermined. The V gene's germline CDR1 is SNHLY and CDR2 FYNNEI. V lost 3 bases and J 6 bases, leaving 6 bases between the germline ends. This CDR3 is 12 amino acids long. CDR3 loop: CASSDKRNEQFF. DNA for the CDR3: TGTGCCAGCAGTGACAAACGCAATGAGCAGTTCTTC.

This clonotype was observed a handful of times. The chain joins TRBV18 to TRBJ2-5; D might be TRBD1 or TRBD2, each matching 5 bases. The CDR3 length is 14 residues. Germline CDR1 KGHSH, CDR2 LQKENI. Trimming shortened V by 6 bases and J by 4 bases, and 15 bases separated the two germline ends. CDR3 protein: CASSATGAGETQYF. Here the CDR3 DNA reads TGTGCCAGCTCGGCGACCGGGGCGGGAGAGACCCAGTACTTC.

This clonotype was seen ten or more times. V is TRBV7-2 and J is TRBJ2-7, with D uncertain. This CDR3 is 13 amino acids long. CDR1 and CDR2 (germline): SGHTA, FQGNSA. V was cut by 4 bases and J by 2 bases, with 9 bases left in between. CDR3 nucleotide sequence: TGTGCCAGCAGCTCCGAAGTGCCCTACGAGCAGTACTTC. This sequence encodes CASSSEVPYEQYF.

This clonotype was seen a handful of times. The chain recombines TRBV7-2 with TRBJ1-2; 7 bases fit TRBD1. The CDR3 contains 12 residues. V gave up 3 bases and J gave up 8 bases; unmatched junction bases: 3. Germline assignment: CDR1 SGHTA and CDR2 FQGNSA. CDR3 sequence reads: CASSFTGVGYTF. DNA for the CDR3: TGTGCCAGCAGCTTTACAGGGGTGGGCTACACCTTC.

This clonotype was detected only a few times. This sequence joins TRBV6-1 and TRBJ2-6; TRBD2 aligns across 7 bases. The CDR3 spans 16 residues. Germline V gives CDR1 MNHNS, CDR2 SASEGT. V gave up 11 bases and J gave up 0 bases; unmatched junction bases: 10. For the CDR3, the DNA is TGTGCCGGCTGGGGGGGAGGCCTCTCTGGGGCCAACGTCCTGACTTTC. It specifies CAGWGGGLSGANVLTF.

The rearrangement uses TRBV27 and TRBJ2-3, with D unresolved. Per germline, CDR1 MNHEY and CDR2 SMNVEV (reference sequence). Trimming removed 3 bases from V and 9 bases from J, with 4 bases in between. The CDR3 contains 10 residues. The DNA of the CDR3 is TGTGCCAGCAGTTTTAAGACGCAGTATTTT. This translates into CASSFKTQYF.

This clonotype was counted at least ten times. The CDR3 DNA reads TGCGCCAGCGAATCCGGGACCGGCGGGATTAGTAAAATGCGCTACACCTTC. Translation gives CASESGTGGISKMRYTF. The chain joins TRBV5-1 to TRBJ1-2, with TRBD1 as a possible D gene (5 bases). Trimming pared 7 bases from V and 9 bases from J, leaving 31 bases between. The CDR3 loop spans 17 amino acids. The germline gives CDR1 SGHRS, CDR2 YFSETQ.

This clonotype was seen a few times. The gene calls are TRBV10-3 and TRBJ2-7; D ambiguous. Trimming removed 11 bases from V and 4 bases from J, with 12 bases in between. Germline lookup yields CDR1 ENHRY and CDR2 SYGVKD. This CDR3 has 11 amino acids. The CDR3 DNA reads as TGTGCCTCCCGAAACGGTTACGAGCAGTACTTC. Protein: CASRNGYEQYF.

The gene calls are TRBV13 and TRBJ2-5; 7 bases map to TRBD2. The CDR3 has 16 residues. Germline CDR1 reads PRHDT; CDR2 reads FYEKMQ (reference sequence). Trimming removed 1 base from V and 4 bases from J; junction bases left unmatched: 9. CDR3 bases: TGTGCCAGCAGCTTAGTAGGCGGGAGCACTGTAGAGACCCAGTACTTC. Its translation is CASSLVGGSTVETQYF.

This clonotype was seen many times. The chain carries TRBV6-5 and TRBJ2-7, with 7 bases fitting TRBD1. The germline gives CDR1 MNHEY, CDR2 SVGAGI. Germline trimming cut 0 bases from V and 0 bases from J; bases unmatched to any gene: 2. The CDR3 is 15 residues long. CDR3 residues: CASSYSRDSSYEQYF. In nucleotides, the CDR3 is TGTGCCAGCAGTTACTCGAGGGACAGCTCCTACGAGCAGTACTTC.

In its sample, this clonotype was seen a few times. This chain uses TRBV27 with TRBJ2-1; a weak D match, TRBD2 (6 bases). The CDR3 covers 14 residues. Trimming cost V 0 bases and J 9 bases, with 12 bases left between them. CDR1 and CDR2 from the germline V gene are MNHEY and SMNVEV (reference sequence). CDR3: CASSLSPDSGEQFF. CDR3 nucleotide sequence: TGTGCCAGCAGTTTATCGCCCGATAGCGGTGAGCAGTTCTTC.

The V call is TRBV7-9, the J call TRBJ1-5, with TRBD1 matching 7 bases. The V segment lost 4 bases and the J segment 5 bases; nucleotides outside the gene matches: 5. The CDR3 extends over 14 amino acids. The V gene's germline CDR1 is SEHNR and CDR2 FQNEAQ (reference sequence). CDR3 bases: TGTGCCAGCAGCTCCACAGGGGAGGATCAGCCCCAGCATTTT. Translation gives CASSSTGEDQPQHF.

This clonotype was seen a few times. The CDR3: CASRWTGAGANVLTF. In DNA form, the CDR3 reads TGTGCCAGCAGATGGACAGGGGCCGGGGCCAACGTCCTGACTTTC. The V call is TRBV27, the J call TRBJ2-6; 9 nucleotides line up with TRBD1. V lost 6 bases to trimming and J lost 4 bases; unmatched junction nucleotides: 4. The length of the CDR3 is 15 residues. Germline V gene sequence: CDR1 MNHEY, CDR2 SMNVEV (reference sequence). Full variable domain (rest looked up from reference TRBV27 and TRBJ2-6): EAQVTQNPRYLITVTGKKLTVTCSQNMNHEYMSWYRQDPGLGLRQIYYSMNVEVTDKGDVPEGYKVSRKEKRNFPLILESPSPNQTSLYFCASRWTGAGANVLTFGAGSRLTVL.

This clonotype was seen at least ten times. This chain links TRBV20-1 with TRBJ2-1; 10 bases fit TRBD2. The CDR3 extends over 15 amino acids. Germline loops: CDR1 DFQATT, CDR2 SNEGSKA (reference sequence). The trim removed 0 bases at V and 5 bases at J, leaving 4 bases unmatched. CDR3 in DNA: TGCAGTGCTAGAGATCTGCTAGCGGGGGACAATGAGCAGTTCTTC. Translating it yields CSARDLLAGDNEQFF.

This clonotype was observed a handful of times. The rearrangement uses TRBV15 and TRBJ2-5; TRBD1 aligns across 11 bases. Germline V CDR1 and CDR2: LNHNV, YYDKDF (reference sequence). This CDR3 comprises 16 residues. After removal of 1 base from V and 7 bases from J, the junction contained 8 bases not matched to a gene. CDR3 sequence reads: CATSRGFGTGGVTQYF. The CDR3 DNA reads as TGTGCCACCAGCAGAGGATTCGGGACAGGGGGTGTGACCCAGTACTTC.

This clonotype was seen ten or more times. The chain recombines TRBV3-1 with TRBJ2-4; D not resolved. Trimming took off 1 base at V and 5 bases at J, with 9 bases between the two ends. Germline V gives CDR1 LGHDT, CDR2 YNNKEL (reference sequence). This CDR3 contains 14 residues. CDR3 region: CASSQVPRQNIQYF. The CDR3 DNA follows: TGTGCCAGCAGCCAAGTACCCCGGCAAAACATTCAGTACTTC. The full variable domain, in which reference TRBV3-1 and TRBJ2-4 provide the parts outside the CDR3, is DTAVSQTPKYLVTQMGNDKSIKCEQNLGHDTMYWYKQDSKKFLKIMFSYNNKELIINETVPNRFSPKSPDKAHLNLHINSLELGDSAVYFCASSQVPRQNIQYFGAGTRLSVL.

Many counts were recorded for this clonotype. The junction does not match germline at one end; this may be a read error. This chain links TRBV15 with TRBJ2-7, with a tentative D call TRBD1 (6 bases). Per germline, CDR1 LNHNV and CDR2 YYDKDF (reference sequence). This CDR3 region has 13 residues. Here the CDR3 reads CATSGDRRMEQYF. CDR3 coding DNA: TGTGCCACCAGCGGAGACAGGCGTATGGAGCAGTACTTC.

The V gene is TRBV6-1, the J gene TRBJ1-2, with 9 bases that match TRBD1. The CDR3 runs to 14 residues. Looked up from germline, CDR1 is MNHNS and CDR2 is SASEGT. The junction had 8 bases not matched to a gene; V was cut back by 7 bases and J by 5 bases. CDR3 sequence (DNA): TGTGCCAGCACCTCGGGACAGGGAGGGTATGGCTACACCTTC. Translated, it gives CASTSGQGGYGYTF.

The V gene is TRBV20-1, the J gene TRBJ2-1, with D possibly being TRBD2 (7 bases). Germline CDR1 is DFQATT and CDR2 is SNEGSKA (reference sequence). The CDR3 runs to 12 residues. Between the trimmed V and J ends, which lost 3 bases and 13 bases, there was a span of 16 bases. The CDR3 DNA is TGCAGTGCTAGGGGGTACGGGGGGCCTCAGTTCTTC. This gives the protein CSARGYGGPQFF.

This clonotype was detected many times. This rearrangement joins TRBV24-1 to TRBJ2-1; D may be TRBD1 (6 bases). CDR1 is KGHDR and CDR2 is SFDVKD in the germline V gene. Trimming shortened V by 7 bases and J by 7 bases, and 10 bases separated the two germline ends. The CDR3 is 12 residues long. The DNA for the CDR3 is TGTGCCACCAGAATGCAGGGGAATGAGCAGTTCTTC. This gives the protein CATRMQGNEQFF.

The chain links TRBV7-3 to TRBJ2-1, with 9 nucleotides matching TRBD2. Germline V gene sequence: CDR1 SGHTA, CDR2 FQGTGA. V shed 1 base, J shed 4 bases, and the junction held 5 bases outside the gene matches. The CDR3 runs to 16 residues. In DNA form, the CDR3 reads TGTGCCAGCAGCTTAATAGGCGGGGGGGCTTACAATGAGCAGTTCTTC. Translated: CASSLIGGGAYNEQFF. The full variable domain, rest sourced from reference TRBV7-3 and TRBJ2-1, is GAGVSQTPSNKVTEKGKYVELRCDPISGHTALYWYRQSLGQGPEFLIYFQGTGAADDSGLPNDRFFAVRPEGSVSTLKIQRTERGDSAVYLCASSLIGGGAYNEQFFGPGTRLTVL.

This clonotype was seen ten or more times. The chain links TRBV20-1 to TRBJ2-6; 9 nucleotides align to TRBD1. J gave up 0 bases and V 6 bases, and 12 bases lay outside the gene matches. The CDR3 loop spans 18 amino acids. In germline, CDR1 is DFQATT, CDR2 SNEGSKA (reference sequence). CDR3 DNA: TGCAGTGCCCCGGCAGGACAGGGGAGCGCCTCTGGGGCCAACGTCCTGACTTTC. It is translated as CSAPAGQGSASGANVLTF.

This clonotype turned up a few times. The V and J genes are TRBV7-9 and TRBJ2-5; possible D gene TRBD2, 5 bases. V lost 0 bases and J 5 bases, leaving 13 bases between the germline ends. Germline loops: CDR1 SEHNR, CDR2 FQNEAQ (reference sequence). The CDR3 consists of 15 residues. CDR3 bases: TGTGCCAGCAGCTTAGCTCTGGGATGGAGGGAGACCCAGTACTTC. Its protein is CASSLALGWRETQYF. Based on the CDR3 plus reference TRBV7-9 and TRBJ2-5, the full variable domain is DTGVSQNPRHKITKRGQNVTFRCDPISEHNRLYWYRQTLGQGPEFLTYFQNEAQLEKSRLLSDRFSAERPKGSFSTLEIQRTEQGDSAMYLCASSLALGWRETQYFGPGTRLLVL.

This clonotype turned up a few times. J is TRBJ2-3 and V is TRBV6-5; weak D call: TRBD1 (5 bases). The CDR3 loop spans 15 amino acids. Germline V CDR1 and CDR2: MNHEY, SVGAGI. The germline V and J ends were trimmed by 2 bases and 2 bases, with 11 bases remaining between them. Written as DNA, the CDR3 is TGTGCCAGCAGTTACCGGCTCAGGGACACAGATACGCAGTATTTT. Translated: CASSYRLRDTDTQYF.

A few counts support this clonotype. This chain links TRBV5-6 with TRBJ2-3; the match to TRBD1 covers 8 bases. The CDR3 is 14 amino acids. V shed 4 bases, J shed 4 bases, and the junction held 5 bases outside the gene matches. The germline gives CDR1 SGHDT, CDR2 YYEEEE. The DNA for the CDR3 is TGTGCCAGCAGCCGGACAGGGATGCCAGATACGCAGTATTTT. This encodes CASSRTGMPDTQYF.

This clonotype was seen ten or more times. The chain is built from TRBV29-1 and TRBJ2-7; the D gene could be TRBD1 or TRBD2 (5 bases each). Trimming took 4 bases from V and 8 from J, leaving 12 bases between them. CDR1 SQVTM and CDR2 ANQGSEA come from the germline V gene. The CDR3 totals 11 residues. The CDR3 here is CSVGVRDQQYF. Written as DNA, the CDR3 is TGCAGCGTTGGGGTGAGGGACCAGCAGTACTTC.

V gene TRBV11-3 combines with J gene TRBJ2-7, with D possibly called TRBD1 or TRBD2 (5 bases each). Trimming stripped 4 bases from V and 2 bases from J, with 12 bases between. Looked up from germline, CDR1 is SGHNT and CDR2 is YENEEA. The CDR3 runs 14 residues. CDR3 protein: CASSSRGAPYEQYF. The CDR3 DNA is TGTGCCAGCAGCTCCCGAGGGGCACCCTACGAGCAGTACTTC.

There are a few counts of this clonotype. V usage is TRBV7-9 and J usage is TRBJ2-7, with 14 bases aligning to TRBD2. The CDR3 spans 16 residues. Losses at the gene ends were 4 bases for V and 2 bases for J; bases not matched to a gene: 4. Germline CDR1 is SEHNR and CDR2 is FQNEAQ (reference sequence). CDR3 coding DNA: TGTGCCAGCAGCTCCGGGACTAGCGGGAGCCCCTACGAGCAGTACTTC. It yields the protein CASSSGTSGSPYEQYF.

This clonotype appeared a few times. V usage is TRBV20-1 and J usage is TRBJ2-1; 9 bases fit TRBD1. The CDR3 contains 15 residues. The V gene end was trimmed by 5 bases and the J gene end by 4 bases; junction bases not matched to a gene: 9. Germline V CDR1 and CDR2: DFQATT, SNEGSKA (reference sequence). The CDR3 bases are TGCAGTGCTGGGGAACCGGGACAGGGATACAATGAGCAGTTCTTC. Protein product: CSAGEPGQGYNEQFF.